This is a list of T cell receptor beta chains from one sample in a study of CD4 T cells in relation to SARS-CoV-2 and coronaviruses. TCRdb's table, derived via immunoSEQ multiplex PCR, lists solely in-frame clones and lacks some. The table records 28,000 or so clones, roughly 80% of them present only once. Their target antigens are unknown. The sequenced sample was CD4+ T cells from PBMCs, cultured in vitro. All receptors come from a human donor in good health. The CDR3 runs from the conserved cysteine through the conserved F or W. The D gene is left open where the match is weak. Size tells how often a clone was seen (once, few, many) or the class of an expanded clone, and some rows leave it out.

j_call clone_size v_call d_call cdr3_aa cdr3_nt
TRBJ2-7 large TRBV11-3 TRBD1 CASSHRDRGPRIAYEQYF TGTGCCAGCAGCCACCGGGACAGGGGGCCCAGAATAGCGTACGAGCAGTACTTC
TRBJ2-7 - TRBV7-2 - CASSQLPATGGRNEQYF TGTGCCAGCAGCCAATTACCAGCAACAGGAGGAAGGAACGAGCAGTACTTC
TRBJ1-5 - TRBV19 - CASSDTGLSNQPQHF TGTGCCAGTAGTGACACAGGGTTGAGCAATCAGCCCCAGCATTTT
TRBJ2-3 - TRBV28 TRBD2 CASSILAPSTDTQYF TGTGCCAGCAGTATACTAGCGCCTAGCACAGATACGCAGTATTTT
TRBJ2-2 - TRBV5-1 TRBD2 CASSAGLAGGKAGELFF TGCGCCAGCAGCGCGGGACTAGCGGGAGGGAAGGCCGGGGAGCTGTTTTTT
TRBJ1-2 - TRBV2 TRBD1 CASSKSRDRGAHGYTF TGTGCCAGCAGTAAGTCCCGGGACAGGGGAGCCCATGGCTACACCTTC
TRBJ2-7 once TRBV11-2 TRBD1 CASSAPGQAREQYF TGTGCCAGCAGCGCCCCGGGACAGGCGAGGGAGCAGTACTTC
TRBJ2-5 - TRBV4-3 TRBD2 CASSQDGTSGRASETQYF TGCGCCAGCAGCCAAGACGGGACTAGCGGGAGGGCCTCAGAGACCCAGTACTTC
TRBJ2-7 - TRBV7-2 TRBD2 CASSSSGLAFSYEQYF TGTGCCAGCAGCTCGTCGGGACTAGCATTCTCCTACGAGCAGTACTTC
TRBJ1-5 - TRBV7-2 - CASSLVGGAGQPQHF TGTGCCAGCAGCTTAGTCGGGGGCGCGGGTCAGCCCCAGCATTTT
TRBJ2-5 - TRBV3-1/TRBV3-2 TRBD2 CASSPRTSGGSETQYF TGTGCCAGCAGCCCCCGGACTAGCGGGGGGTCGGAGACCCAGTACTTC
TRBJ1-1 - TRBV6-6 TRBD1 CASSSQGTGSGEAFF TGTGCCAGCAGTAGCCAAGGGACAGGGTCGGGTGAAGCTTTCTTT
TRBJ2-6 few TRBV4-1 - CASSQGTGANVLTF TGCGCCAGCAGCCAAGGAACCGGGGCCAACGTCCTGACTTTC
TRBJ2-1 - TRBV7-3 - CASSLASQREQFF TGTGCCAGCAGCTTAGCCTCCCAGCGTGAGCAGTTCTTC
TRBJ2-2 few TRBV2 - CASSGGTVNTGELFF TGTGCCAGCAGTGGGGGGACGGTAAACACCGGGGAGCTGTTTTTT
TRBJ2-2 few TRBV30 - CAWSRTAYSGELFF TGTGCCTGGAGTAGGACAGCATACAGCGGGGAGCTGTTTTTT
TRBJ2-2 - TRBV6-5 - CASSRVAPNTGELFF TGTGCCAGCAGCCGGGTGGCCCCGAACACCGGGGAGCTGTTTTTT
TRBJ2-3 - TRBV9 TRBD2 CASRNSGVSDTQYF TGTGCCAGCAGGAACAGCGGGGTTTCGGATACGCAGTATTTT
TRBJ1-1 - TRBV3-1/TRBV3-2 TRBD1 CASSQETGGTEAFF TGTGCCAGCAGCCAAGAAACAGGGGGCACTGAAGCTTTCTTT
TRBJ2-7 - TRBV29-1 TRBD2 CSVLTSGGGNEQYF TGCAGCGTACTAACTAGCGGGGGGGGAAACGAGCAGTACTTC
TRBJ2-7 - TRBV18 - CASSPSGRSYEQYF TGTGCCAGCTCACCAAGCGGCAGGTCCTACGAGCAGTACTTC
TRBJ2-2 - TRBV6-2/TRBV6-3 - CASSWTPNTGELFF TGTGCCAGCAGTTGGACACCAAACACCGGGGAGCTGTTTTTT
TRBJ2-7 - TRBV5-6 TRBD2 CASNAPAGGPYEQYF TGTGCCAGCAACGCCCCAGCGGGGGGCCCCTACGAGCAGTACTTC
TRBJ1-2 - TRBV3-1/TRBV3-2 - CASSQEDTPGAGYTF TGTGCCAGCAGCCAAGAGGACACCCCGGGAGCTGGCTACACCTTC
TRBJ1-2 - TRBV4-1 - CASSQEIGGYTF TGCGCCAGCAGCCAAGAGATTGGTGGCTACACCTTC
TRBJ2-7 - TRBV29-1 - CSVEQQGGATYEQYF TGCAGCGTTGAACAACAGGGGGGGGCCACCTACGAGCAGTACTTC
TRBJ2-7 - TRBV4-1 TRBD2 CASSRTTGTIYEQYF TGCGCCAGCAGCCGGACCACCGGGACTATCTACGAGCAGTACTTC
TRBJ2-3 - TRBV6-5 TRBD2 CASSSGRSTDTQYF TGTGCCAGCAGTAGCGGGAGGAGCACAGATACGCAGTATTTT
TRBJ1-3 - TRBV19 TRBD1 CASSSTFRTGEVNTIYF TGTGCCAGTAGTTCAACCTTCCGGACAGGGGAGGTAAACACCATATATTTT
TRBJ2-7 few TRBV11-3 - CASSSDSYEQYF TGTGCCAGCAGCTCAGACAGTTACGAGCAGTACTTC
TRBJ2-2 - TRBV3-1/TRBV3-2 - CASSGRRENTGELFF TGTGCCAGCAGTGGGAGGCGGGAGAACACCGGGGAGCTGTTTTTT
TRBJ2-7 - TRBV2 TRBD1 CASIPGQGANKAYEQYF TGTGCCAGCATCCCCGGACAGGGAGCGAATAAAGCCTACGAGCAGTACTTC
TRBJ2-6 - TRBV9 - CASSSRGGGANVLTF TGTGCCAGCAGCTCCAGGGGGGGTGGGGCCAACGTCCTGACTTTC
TRBJ2-5 - TRBV25-1 - CASSPPGRVGETQYF TGTGCCAGCAGTCCCCCAGGGCGGGTGGGAGAGACCCAGTACTTC
TRBJ2-3 - TRBV6-5 TRBD1 CASQKQGPDTQYF TGTGCCAGCCAGAAACAGGGGCCAGATACGCAGTATTTT
TRBJ1-2 - TRBV2 - CASSVVSGRYGYTF TGTGCCAGCAGCGTTGTGTCAGGCCGATATGGCTACACCTTC
TRBJ1-6 - TRBV7-2 - CASSLGFPPENSPLHF TGTGCCAGCAGCTTAGGGTTCCCCCCGGAGAATTCACCCCTCCACTTT
TRBJ2-7 - TRBV19 TRBD2 CASSPQRLAGAQQYF TGTGCCAGTAGTCCCCAGAGACTAGCGGGAGCCCAGCAGTACTTC
TRBJ2-3 - TRBV5-1 TRBD2 CASSLSLAGAPDTQYF TGCGCCAGCAGCTTAAGTCTAGCGGGGGCGCCGGATACGCAGTATTTT
TRBJ2-7 - TRBV3-1/TRBV3-2 - CASSQLGPLTIFRGSYEQYF TGTGCCAGCAGCCAACTCGGACCGCTTACGATATTTCGTGGCTCCTACGAGCAGTACTTC
TRBJ2-7 - TRBV6-5 TRBD2 CASSSSGGVYEQYF TGTGCCAGCAGTTCCAGCGGGGGAGTATACGAGCAGTACTTC
TRBJ2-3 - TRBV7-2 - CASSQGIPDTQYF TGTGCCAGCAGCCAGGGGATCCCAGATACGCAGTATTTT
TRBJ1-2 - TRBV14 - CASSQGVLGGYTF TGTGCCAGCAGCCAAGGAGTCCTAGGTGGCTACACCTTC
TRBJ2-5 - TRBV7-3 TRBD2 CASSLTGLAGAAGTQYF TGTGCCAGCAGCTTAACGGGACTAGCGGGAGCCGCGGGGACCCAGTACTTC
TRBJ2-1 - TRBV19 TRBD1 CASKGAASAFNEQFF TGTGCCTCAAAGGGGGCGGCCTCCGCTTTTAATGAGCAGTTCTTC
TRBJ2-1 - TRBV7-9 TRBD2 CASSLAGLARGEQFF TGTGCCAGCAGCTTAGCGGGACTAGCGAGGGGTGAGCAGTTCTTC
TRBJ2-2 - TRBV7-6 - CASSLGGSTGELFF TGTGCCAGCAGCTTAGGGGGCTCCACCGGGGAGCTGTTTTTT
TRBJ2-1 few TRBV11-2 - CASSLDLVNEQFF TGTGCCAGCAGCTTAGATCTGGTGAATGAGCAGTTCTTC
TRBJ1-5 - TRBV12-3/TRBV12-4 - CASSVGNQPQHF TGTGCCAGCAGTGTGGGCAATCAGCCCCAGCATTTT
TRBJ2-7 - TRBV6-2/TRBV6-3 TRBD1 CASSYGTGRYEQYF TGTGCCAGCAGTTATGGGACAGGTCGCTACGAGCAGTACTTC
TRBJ2-2 - TRBV18 TRBD1 CASSQGAKNTGELFF TGTGCCAGCTCACAGGGGGCGAAGAACACCGGGGAGCTGTTTTTT
TRBJ2-3 - TRBV27 - CASSVSSGWGLDTQYF TGTGCCAGCAGTGTCTCTTCGGGATGGGGCCTAGATACGCAGTATTTT